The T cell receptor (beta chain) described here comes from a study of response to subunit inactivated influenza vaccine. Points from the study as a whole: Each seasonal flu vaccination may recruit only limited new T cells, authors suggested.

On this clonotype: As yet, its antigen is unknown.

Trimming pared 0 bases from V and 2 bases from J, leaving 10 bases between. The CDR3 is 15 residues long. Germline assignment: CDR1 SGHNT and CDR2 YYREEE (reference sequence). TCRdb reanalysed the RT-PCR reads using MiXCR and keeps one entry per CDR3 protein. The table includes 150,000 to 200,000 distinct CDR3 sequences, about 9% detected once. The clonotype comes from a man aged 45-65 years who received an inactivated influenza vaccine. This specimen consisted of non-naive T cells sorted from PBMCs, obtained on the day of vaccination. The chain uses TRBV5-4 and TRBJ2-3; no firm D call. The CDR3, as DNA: TGTGCCAGCAGCTTGGCGAGCGAATACACAGATACGCAGTATTTT. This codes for CASSLASEYTDTQYF.